The next 31 T cell receptor beta chains were all read from a single sample in a study of blood T cell repertoires in COVID-19. The table came from immunoSEQ multiplex PCR; TCRdb's copy has only in-frame clones and leaves some out. The sample shows roughly 200,000 clones, about 81% of them seen only once. Sequenced sample: peripheral blood. The receptors originated from an elderly woman with COVID-19, enrolled during active disease.

The CDR3 protein is CASSFTGAPGESLHF. The CDR3 bases are TGCGCCAGCAGCTTCACAGGGGCTCCCGGTGAGTCCCTCCACTTT. The V call is TRBV5-1, the J call TRBJ1-6; 7 nucleotides line up with TRBD1. The junction had 13 bases not matched to a gene; V was cut back by 2 bases and J by 14 bases. This CDR3 region has 15 residues. CDR1 SGHRS and CDR2 YFSETQ come from the germline V gene.

V gene TRBV5-4 combines with J gene TRBJ2-2; no definite D call. The CDR3 totals 13 residues. Per germline, CDR1 SGHNT and CDR2 YYREEE (reference sequence). V lost 3 bases, J lost 3 bases, and 6 bases lay in between. The CDR3: CASSSQYTGELFF. The DNA for the CDR3 is TGTGCCAGCAGCTCCCAATACACCGGGGAGCTGTTTTTT.

This rearrangement joins TRBV28 to TRBJ2-1, with D perhaps TRBD1 (5 bases). The CDR3 runs 15 residues. Germline CDR1 MDHEN, CDR2 SYDVKM. V lost 5 bases to trimming and J lost 4 bases, with 15 bases between them. The CDR3 loop reads CASSRQSTIYNEQFF. The CDR3 nucleotides are TGTGCCAGCAGTCGACAGTCTACCATTTACAATGAGCAGTTCTTC.

The gene calls are TRBV27 and TRBJ2-7; 9 bases align to TRBD2. J gave up 7 bases and V 6 bases, and 10 bases lay outside the gene matches. Germline loops: CDR1 MNHEY, CDR2 SMNVEV (reference sequence). This CDR3 comprises 14 residues. The CDR3: CASSPLPGLAEQYF. The CDR3 bases are TGTGCCAGCAGCCCTCTTCCGGGACTAGCTGAGCAGTACTTC.

This chain links TRBV4-3 with TRBJ2-1; 10 nucleotides match TRBD2. J was trimmed by 4 bases and V by 0 bases; bases with no gene match: 6. CDR3 length: 17 amino acids. From germline, CDR1 is LGHNA and CDR2 YSLEER. CDR3 sequence reads: CASSQDRASGGYNEQFF. CDR3 coding DNA: TGCGCCAGCAGCCAAGATCGGGCTAGCGGGGGTTACAATGAGCAGTTCTTC.

The count of this clone is one. V and J are TRBV5-6 and TRBJ2-1; D possibly corresponds to TRBD1 (5 bases). Per the germline V gene, CDR1 is SGHDT and CDR2 is YYEEEE. V lost 2 bases and J 13 bases, leaving 16 bases between the germline ends. The CDR3 is 13 residues long. The CDR3 region is CASSLGVNLSQFF. DNA of the CDR3: TGTGCCAGCAGCTTAGGGGTGAATTTGTCCCAGTTCTTC.

The chain links TRBV6-6 to TRBJ1-1, with no clear D. V shed 7 bases and J shed 3 bases, with 6 bases lying between them. The CDR3 loop spans 11 amino acids. Germline V CDR1 and CDR2: MNHNY, SVGAGI (reference sequence). CDR3 loop: CASTYHTEAFF. The CDR3, as DNA: TGTGCCAGCACCTACCACACTGAAGCTTTCTTT.

The chain carries TRBV6-2 or TRBV6-3 and TRBJ2-5, with 8 bases matching TRBD1. Germline assignment: CDR1 MNHEY and CDR2 SVGEGT. The CDR3 extends over 15 amino acids. The J segment lost 5 bases and the V segment lost 5 bases, leaving 10 bases of the junction unmatched. The CDR3 nucleotides are TGTGCCAGCAGTGCAGCGTGGACAGGGTGGGAGACCCAGTACTTC. This gives the protein CASSAAWTGWETQYF.

The genes are TRBV11-3 and TRBJ2-1; 7 bases agree with TRBD2. From germline, CDR1 is SGHNT and CDR2 YENEEA. Trimming took 1 base from V and 10 from J; bases not matched to a gene: 4. CDR3 length: 13 amino acids. The CDR3 DNA reads as TGTGCCAGCAGCTTAGGGGCGGGAGCGGAGCAGTTCTTC. Protein: CASSLGAGAEQFF.

There are a few counts of this clone. V and J are TRBV7-2 and TRBJ1-2; D is unclear. The CDR3 spans 12 residues. In germline, CDR1 is SGHTA, CDR2 FQGNSA. Between the trimmed V and J ends, which lost 5 bases and 2 bases, there was a span of 6 bases. The CDR3: CASSGSNYGYTF. The CDR3 DNA sequence: TGTGCCAGCAGCGGCTCGAACTATGGCTACACCTTC.

The V call is TRBV11-3, the J call TRBJ1-2, with D tentatively TRBD1 (5 bases). Deletions cut 4 bases from V and 4 bases from J, with 13 bases between. The CDR3 length is 14 residues. Germline loops: CDR1 SGHNT, CDR2 YENEEA. The CDR3 bases are TGTGCCAGCAGCTCCCCGGCAGGGTCCTATGGCTACACCTTC. Its protein product is CASSSPAGSYGYTF. Using reference TRBV11-3 and TRBJ1-2 for the parts outside the CDR3, the full variable domain is EAGVVQSPRYKIIEKKQPVAFWCNPISGHNTLYWYLQNLGQGPELLIRYENEEAVDDSQLPKDRFSAERLKGVDSTLKIQPAELGDSAVYLCASSSPAGSYGYTFGSGTRLTVV.

CDR3 sequence: CASSQERGGYEQYF. The CDR3 DNA reads TGCGCCAGCAGCCAAGAACGCGGTGGCTACGAGCAGTACTTC. This chain connects TRBV4-3 to TRBJ2-7; D is unclear. CDR1 LGHNA and CDR2 YSLEER come from the germline V gene. Trimming took off 0 bases at V and 3 bases at J, with 9 bases between the two ends. This CDR3 comprises 14 residues.

The chain employs TRBV18 and TRBJ2-7, with 8 bases fitting TRBD1. In germline, CDR1 is KGHSH, CDR2 LQKENI. V dropped 4 bases and J dropped 5; count of bases not matched to a gene: 4. The CDR3 has 13 amino acids. CDR3 DNA sequence: TGTGCCAGCTCACTGGACAGGGCAGACGAGCAGTACTTC. It encodes CASSLDRADEQYF.

The CDR3 bases are TGTGCCAGCAGTCCCCGAGGGAGCAGCACAGATACGCAGTATTTT. Encoded protein: CASSPRGSSTDTQYF. The chain combines TRBV28 with TRBJ2-3; the D gene is possibly TRBD2 (5 bases). CDR1 and CDR2 from the germline V gene are MDHEN and SYDVKM. V dropped 5 bases and J dropped 0 bases, with 12 bases sitting between them. This CDR3 spans 15 amino acids.

The chain joins TRBV27 to TRBJ1-1; no clear D gene. The CDR3 is 14 amino acids. The V end was cut by 2 bases, the J end by 1 base, with 8 bases between. The germline V gene has CDR1 MNHEY and CDR2 SMNVEV (reference sequence). CDR3 protein: CASSLIPGNTEAFF. For the CDR3, the DNA is TGTGCCAGCAGTTTAATCCCGGGGAACACTGAAGCTTTCTTT.

The rearrangement links TRBV29-1 to TRBJ2-1; 9 bases match TRBD2. This CDR3 spans 16 amino acids. Germline lookup yields CDR1 SQVTM and CDR2 ANQGSEA. J lost 3 bases, V lost 1 base, and 7 bases had no gene match. Written as DNA, the CDR3 is TGCAGCGTTGAAGGGACTAGCGAGTCCCTCTACAATGAGCAGTTCTTC. Translation gives CSVEGTSESLYNEQFF.

This clone was observed a few times. The chain uses TRBV3-1 (or the pseudogene TRBV3-2) and TRBJ2-7, with 7 bases fitting TRBD2. CDR3 length equals 16 residues. Germline V CDR1 and CDR2: LGHDT, YNNKEL (reference sequence). J gave up 0 bases and V 0 bases, and 5 bases lay outside the gene matches. The DNA for the CDR3 is TGTGCCAGCAGCCAAGACCTAGCGGCCCTCTCCTACGAGCAGTACTTC. Translated, it gives CASSQDLAALSYEQYF.

This clone was detected only a few times. The chain joins TRBV4-1 to TRBJ2-2; D gene ambiguous. From germline, CDR1 is MGHRA and CDR2 YSYEKL. The CDR3 contains 15 residues. V was cut by 1 base and J by 0 bases, with 6 bases left in between. The CDR3 protein is CASSQGAANTGELFF. Here the CDR3 DNA reads TGCGCCAGCAGCCAAGGGGCCGCGAACACCGGGGAGCTGTTTTTT.

This chain links TRBV6-1 with TRBJ1-5; D ambiguous. Germline lookup yields CDR1 MNHNS and CDR2 SASEGT. Between the trimmed V and J ends, which lost 1 base and 3 bases, there was a span of 10 bases. The CDR3 loop spans 15 amino acids. The CDR3 region has the DNA TGTGCCAGCAGTGAAGGGCGACATATCAATCAGCCCCAGCATTTT. Amino acid sequence: CASSEGRHINQPQHF.

The CDR3 bases are TGCGCCAGCAGCCAAGGCCAGCGGGGGGGCTACAATGAGCAGTTCTTC. Translating it yields CASSQGQRGGYNEQFF. This chain uses TRBV4-1 with TRBJ2-1; 10 positions match TRBD2. The CDR3 loop spans 16 amino acids. The V and J ends lost 1 base and 3 bases, in that order; junction bases with no gene match: 3. Germline lookup yields CDR1 MGHRA and CDR2 YSYEKL.

The rearrangement links TRBV29-1 to TRBJ2-7; D not resolved. The germline CDR1 and CDR2 sequences are SQVTM and ANQGSEA. V lost 5 bases, J lost 5 bases, and 19 bases lay in between. CDR3 length: 14 amino acids. CDR3 residues: CSVSPSARRDEQYF. The CDR3 DNA follows: TGCAGCGTTTCCCCTTCGGCCCGACGGGACGAGCAGTACTTC.

The rearrangement joins TRBV18 to TRBJ1-4; 10 bases map to TRBD1. Trimming at V came to 4 bases and at J to 7 bases, leaving 6 bases not matched to a gene. From germline, CDR1 is KGHSH and CDR2 LQKENI. The CDR3 is made up of 15 amino acids. CDR3 DNA sequence: TGTGCCAGCTCACTACGGACAGGGGGGACTGAAAAACTGTTTTTT. It codes for CASSLRTGGTEKLFF.

The chain is built from TRBV24-1 and TRBJ2-7, with 10 nucleotides matching TRBD2. The V gene end was trimmed by 4 bases and the J gene end by 3 bases; junction bases not matched to a gene: 2. The CDR3 loop spans 14 amino acids. The V gene's germline CDR1 is KGHDR and CDR2 SFDVKD. Here the CDR3 reads CATSERTSGYEQYF. CDR3 sequence (DNA): TGTGCCACCAGTGAGCGGACTAGCGGCTACGAGCAGTACTTC.

J is TRBJ1-2 and V is TRBV6-5; TRBD1 might be the D (6 bases). Trimming shortened V by 5 bases and J by 2 bases, and 15 bases separated the two germline ends. The V gene's germline CDR1 is MNHEY and CDR2 SVGAGI. This CDR3 has 15 residues. In DNA form, the CDR3 reads TGTGCCAGCAGTCGGGACACTCGGGGCAACTATGGCTACACCTTC. Translation: CASSRDTRGNYGYTF.

The V gene is TRBV28, the J gene TRBJ1-4; D not certain. This CDR3 contains 14 residues. With 1 base removed from V and 5 bases from J, the gap between germline ends came to 8 bases. Germline V CDR1 and CDR2: MDHEN, SYDVKM. This CDR3 is CASSLSPKNEKLFF. In DNA form, the CDR3 reads TGTGCCAGCAGTTTATCCCCCAAAAATGAAAAACTGTTTTTT.

In DNA, the CDR3 is TGTGCCAGCAGCCACTCGGAGGGAAACATTCAGTACTTC. As protein: CASSHSEGNIQYF. The chain uses TRBV3-1 (or the pseudogene TRBV3-2) and TRBJ2-4; a weak D match, TRBD2 (6 bases). V dropped 3 bases and J dropped 6 bases, with 9 bases sitting between them. CDR3 length: 13 residues. CDR1 is LGHDT and CDR2 is YNNKEL in the germline V gene (reference sequence).

This clone turned up a few times. This chain connects TRBV7-9 to TRBJ2-7, with TRBD2 as a possible D gene (7 bases). V gave up 5 bases and J gave up 5 bases, with 22 bases separating them. In germline, CDR1 is SEHNR, CDR2 FQNEAQ (reference sequence). The CDR3 contains 16 residues. The CDR3, as DNA: TGTGCCAGCAGCCCACCCCCGGGGGGCCTAACGAACGAGCAGTACTTC. This encodes CASSPPPGGLTNEQYF.

The chain recombines TRBV23-1 with TRBJ2-7; D remains unclear. Being an ORF, TRBV23-1 has a function that is uncertain. V shed 0 bases and J shed 6 bases, with 18 bases lying between them. This CDR3 has 16 residues. The CDR3 nucleotides are TGCGCCAGCAGTCAATCATTCCCCGCTCTTCCCAGCGAGCAGTACTTC. This codes for CASSQSFPALPSEQYF.

The V gene is TRBV28, the J gene TRBJ2-1, with TRBD2 as a possible D gene (6 bases). The V and J ends lost 8 bases and 4 bases respectively, with 18 bases between them. Germline CDR1 MDHEN, CDR2 SYDVKM. The CDR3 is made up of 15 amino acids. CDR3 coding DNA: TGTGCCAGCGGCGATTACGGGACTTCATACAATGAGCAGTTCTTC. This sequence encodes CASGDYGTSYNEQFF. Using reference TRBV28 and TRBJ2-1 for the parts outside the CDR3, the full variable domain is DVKVTQSSRYLVKRTGEKVFLECVQDMDHENMFWYRQDPGLGLRLIYFSYDVKMKEKGDIPEGYSVSREKKERFSLILESASTNQTSMYLCASGDYGTSYNEQFFGPGTRLTVL.

The chain couples TRBV11-2 to TRBJ2-3; D is perhaps TRBD1 (6 bases). The length of the CDR3 is 14 residues. The germline V gene encodes CDR1 SGHAT and CDR2 FQNNGV. V was cut by 4 bases and J by 0 bases, with 8 bases left in between. The CDR3 region is CASSSGESTDTQYF. In DNA form, the CDR3 reads TGTGCCAGCAGCTCAGGGGAAAGCACAGATACGCAGTATTTT.

This clone was detected a few times. Other DNA sequences in the same sample also yield this CDR3. The CDR3 loop is CASSLSYEQYF. CDR3 DNA: TGTGCCAGCAGCTTGAGTTACGAGCAGTACTTC. The chain recombines TRBV7-9 with TRBJ2-7, with D uncertain. The CDR3 covers 11 residues. Trimming removed 3 bases from V and 4 bases from J, with 4 bases in between. Germline-derived CDR1 and CDR2 are SEHNR and FQNEAQ (reference sequence).